These 5 T cell receptor beta chains were all obtained from the same sample, sequenced in a study of graft-versus-host responses after intestinal transplantation. Antigens for these TCRs are unknown. Clones were read by immunoSEQ multiplex PCR, and TCRdb kept only the in-frame ones, dropping some. Of tens of thousands of clones listed, 94% were seen once; the top ten hold about 0.2%. Material: unstimulated CD4+ T cells sorted from spleen or lymph node cells, obtained before transplant. The source of these receptors is a human donor who was the organ donor for an intestinal transplant.

The chain combines TRBV5-4 with TRBJ1-2; a possible D gene is TRBD1 (6 bases). The CDR3 sequence is 15 residues long. Trimming left V 4 bases short and J 2 bases short, with 15 bases between. Per germline, CDR1 SGHNT and CDR2 YYREEE (reference sequence). The CDR3 loop is CASSANPQGNYGYTF. CDR3 nucleotide sequence: TGTGCCAGCAGCGCGAACCCGCAGGGGAACTATGGCTACACCTTC.

To note about this clone: Mismatch with germline at one junction end may stem from a read error. The rearrangement joins TRBV7-9 to TRBJ2-7; D not certain. The CDR3 is made up of 16 amino acids. The germline CDR1 and CDR2 sequences are SEHNR and FQNEAQ (reference sequence). DNA of the CDR3: TGTGCCGGCAGCCTAGGGTACGAGACGGTACCCTACGAGCAGTACTTC. Protein: CAGSLGYETVPYEQYF.

The chain recombines TRBV11-1 with TRBJ1-3; D is ambiguous. The length of the CDR3 is 14 residues. Trimming pared 1 base from V and 5 bases from J, leaving 9 bases between. The germline gives CDR1 SGHAT, CDR2 FQDESV (reference sequence). Written as DNA, the CDR3 is TGTGCCAGCAGCTTAGTCCGCTGGAGAAACACCATATATTTT. It encodes CASSLVRWRNTIYF.

The chain is built from TRBV11-2 and TRBJ2-7; unclear D gene. Germline V lookup: CDR1 SGHAT, CDR2 FQNNGV. Trimming pared 4 bases from V and 3 bases from J, leaving 10 bases between. This CDR3 is built from 13 residues. Here the CDR3 reads CASSSRRSYEQYF. The CDR3 DNA is TGTGCCAGCAGCTCCCGACGGAGCTACGAGCAGTACTTC. Full variable domain (rest looked up from reference TRBV11-2 and TRBJ2-7): EAGVAQSPRYKIIEKRQSVAFWCNPISGHATLYWYQQILGQGPKLLIQFQNNGVVDDSQLPKDRFSAERLKGVDSTLKIQPAKLEDSAVYLCASSSRRSYEQYFGPGTRLTVT.

The chain links TRBV4-1 to TRBJ2-7, with D maybe TRBD1 (5 bases). The germline V gene encodes CDR1 MGHRA and CDR2 YSYEKL. Trimming stripped 0 bases from V and 5 bases from J, with 11 bases between. The CDR3 is 14 amino acids. In nucleotides, the CDR3 is TGCGCCAGCAGCCAAGACAGGGCTGTTAACGAGCAGTACTTC. It is translated as CASSQDRAVNEQYF.